This record concerns one T cell receptor (beta chain) sequence. Its target is unknown. The data were taken from a study of T cell responses to AZD1222 COVID-19 vaccine. At the level of the study: Pooled samples include second doses given at about 4 or 12 weeks. Study-wide points: Vaccine-associated CD4 TCRs ranged over spike, dominating at 160-218 and 743-854. Only a handful of AZD1222 recipients were seropositive at baseline. Reports indicate that nearly half of spike-specific TCRs are directed at unmutated variant regions.

V was cut by 4 bases and J by 2 bases, with 9 bases left in between. Germline CDR1 reads MNHEY; CDR2 reads SMNVEV (reference sequence). CDR3 length: 14 amino acids. Only in-frame clones appear in the TCRdb table, and some are missing; sequencing was by immunoSEQ multiplex PCR. The table records about 120,000 clones, roughly 90% of them present only once. This rearrangement joins TRBV27 to TRBJ1-5; D gene ambiguous. This material consisted of peripheral blood, taken on day 0 of AZD1222 vaccination. This TCR derives from an adult in good health. The CDR3 region has the DNA TGTGCCAGCAGTTCCCGTACGGGCAATCAGCCCCAGCATTTT. It is translated as CASSSRTGNQPQHF.